This is a list of T cell receptor beta chains from one sample in a study of blood T cell repertoires in COVID-19. Repertoires were generated with immunoSEQ multiplex PCR, while TCRdb's copy carries only in-frame clones and drops some. The sample has 250,000 to 350,000 clones; 70% to 90% are singletons. Sequences were obtained from peripheral blood. These receptors all come from a woman aged 25 to 45 who had recovered from COVID-19. Both conserved end residues are part of each CDR3. Each record gives: V gene, J gene, D gene, clone size, CDR3 DNA, CDR3 protein. The D gene is left open where the match is weak. Size is omitted from some rows. Given values are once, few, many or a class for expanded clones.

TRBV30	TRBJ1-2	TRBD1	once	TGTGCCTGGTCGGACAGGGCAGGCTACACCTTC	CAWSDRAGYTF
TRBV7-9	TRBJ1-1	TRBD1	-	TGTGCCAGCAGCTCGAGACAGGGATGGACCACTGAAGCTTTCTTT	CASSSRQGWTTEAFF
TRBV7-2	TRBJ2-5	-	-	TGTGCCAGCAGCTTATTGTCACAAGAGACCCAGTACTTC	CASSLLSQETQYF
TRBV5-1	TRBJ2-1	-	-	TGCGCCAGCAGCCGCCAGTACAATGAGCAGTTCTTC	CASSRQYNEQFF
TRBV14	TRBJ2-3	TRBD1	-	TGTGCCAGCAGCCAAATCGGACAGGGGGCCGGAGATACGCAGTATTTT	CASSQIGQGAGDTQYF
TRBV7-8	TRBJ1-2	-	-	TGTGCCAGCAGCTCCCAGGGTTATGGCTACACCTTC	CASSSQGYGYTF
TRBV7-9	TRBJ2-7	TRBD2	-	TGTGCCGGCGGGCTAGCGGGTTTCTACGAGCAGTACTTC	CAGGLAGFYEQYF
TRBV5-1	TRBJ1-1	TRBD1	-	TGCGCCAGCAGCGGGGACAGGGTGACTGAAGCTTTCTTT	CASSGDRVTEAFF
TRBV30	TRBJ1-5	-	many	TGTGCCTGGAGTGTCCGGGATGCATATAGCAATCAGCCCCAGCATTTT	CAWSVRDAYSNQPQHF
TRBV10-1	TRBJ1-1	-	-	TGCGCCAGCAGTCCAGGACAGTCTGTTATGAACACTGAAGCTTTCTTT	CASSPGQSVMNTEAFF
TRBV2	TRBJ1-6	-	-	TGTGCCAGCAGACAGGATGGTTCACCCCTCCACTTT	CASRQDGSPLHF
TRBV7-2	TRBJ1-5	-	-	TGTGCCAGCAGCTTAGCGGGTGACCACCGGGGGCCCCAGCATTTT	CASSLAGDHRGPQHF
TRBV15	TRBJ1-2	TRBD1	few	TGTGCCACCAGCCAAGGCAGGGGGCAGAACTATGGCTACACCTTC	CATSQGRGQNYGYTF
TRBV5-6	TRBJ2-1	-	-	TGTGCCAGCAGCTTGAGGGGGTTCGCAAATGAGCAGTTCTTC	CASSLRGFANEQFF
TRBV3-1/TRBV3-2	TRBJ2-1	-	-	TGTGCCAGCAGCCAGGGACTGGCGGTTACGTCTTACAATGAGCAGTTCTTC	CASSQGLAVTSYNEQFF